A selection of T cell receptor beta chains follows, all from one sample in a study of shared clonotypes between healthy human individuals. Generated by immunoSEQ multiplex PCR, the TCRdb table keeps only in-frame clones and is missing some. In the table there are nearly 1 million clones, around 80% of which are singletons. Sequenced: memory CD4+ T cells sorted from blood. These receptors were taken from a man between 18 and 35 years old in good health. The CDR3 runs from the conserved cysteine through the conserved F or W. A D gene is named only where the DNA matches it firmly. Expanded clones get a size class; other rows say once, few or many, or leave the size out.

clone_size	v_call	j_call	d_call	cdr3_aa	cdr3_nt
-	TRBV7-2	TRBJ2-4	-	CASSLGPLAKNIQYF	TGTGCCAGCAGCTTAGGTCCGTTAGCCAAAAACATTCAGTACTTC
-	TRBV7-2	TRBJ1-2	-	CASSSPGAPYGYTF	TGTGCCAGCAGCTCTCCAGGAGCTCCCTATGGCTACACCTTC
-	TRBV5-6	TRBJ2-2	TRBD1	CASSFEQGSAGELFF	TGTGCCAGCAGCTTTGAACAGGGGAGCGCCGGGGAGCTGTTTTTT
-	TRBV6-5	TRBJ2-5	-	CASSSLTSPETQYF	TGTGCCAGCAGTTCTCTGACATCCCCAGAGACCCAGTACTTC
-	TRBV7-9	TRBJ1-5	-	CASSLRTFYSNQPQHF	TGTGCCAGCAGCTTGAGGACCTTTTATAGCAATCAGCCCCAGCATTTT
-	TRBV15	TRBJ1-2	-	CATSRDLGQQNYGYTF	TGTGCCACCAGCAGAGATCTTGGACAGCAAAACTATGGCTACACCTTC
-	TRBV11-1	TRBJ2-4	-	CASSGLAKNIQYF	TGTGCCAGCAGCGGCCTAGCCAAAAACATTCAGTACTTC
-	TRBV14	TRBJ2-5	TRBD1	CASSRYQRQGTQETQYF	TGTGCCAGCAGCCGATATCAGAGACAGGGAACTCAAGAGACCCAGTACTTC
once	TRBV5-4	TRBJ2-5	-	CASSPRAVGGPVETQYF	TGTGCCAGCAGCCCTCGTGCGGTGGGGGGGCCGGTGGAGACCCAGTACTTC
-	TRBV4-1	TRBJ2-1	TRBD2	CASSQGVLGGFNEQFF	TGCGCCAGCAGCCAAGGGGTTCTCGGGGGGTTCAATGAGCAGTTCTTC
once	TRBV5-4	TRBJ2-5	-	CASSSLGLKGQETQYF	TGTGCCAGCAGCTCCTTGGGACTGAAAGGGCAAGAGACCCAGTACTTC